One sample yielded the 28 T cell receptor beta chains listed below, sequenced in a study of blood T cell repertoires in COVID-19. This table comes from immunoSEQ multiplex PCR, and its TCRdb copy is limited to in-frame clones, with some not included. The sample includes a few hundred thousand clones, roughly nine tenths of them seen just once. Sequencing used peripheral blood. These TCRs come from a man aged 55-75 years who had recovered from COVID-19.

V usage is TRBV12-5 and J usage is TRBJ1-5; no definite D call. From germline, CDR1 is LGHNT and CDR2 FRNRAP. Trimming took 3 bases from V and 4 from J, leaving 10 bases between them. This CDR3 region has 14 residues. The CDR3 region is CASGLEGGNQPQHF. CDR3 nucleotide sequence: TGTGCTAGTGGTTTAGAAGGCGGGAATCAGCCCCAGCATTTT.

DNA for the CDR3: TGCAGCGTTGTTGCGGAGACCCAGGGGCTAGGAAAACTGTTTTTT. As protein: CSVVAETQGLGKLFF. The chain combines TRBV29-1 with TRBJ1-4; D possibly corresponds to TRBD1 (6 bases). CDR1 SQVTM and CDR2 ANQGSEA come from the germline V gene. With 4 bases removed from V and 10 bases from J, the gap between germline ends came to 22 bases. The length of the CDR3 is 15 residues.

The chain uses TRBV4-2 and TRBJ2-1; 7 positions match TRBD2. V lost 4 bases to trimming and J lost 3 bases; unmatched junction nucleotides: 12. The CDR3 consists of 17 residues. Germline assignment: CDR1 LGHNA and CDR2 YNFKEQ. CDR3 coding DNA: TGTGCCAGCAGCCGATCCGGTGAGATAGCGGGCTACAATGAGCAGTTCTTC. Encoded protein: CASSRSGEIAGYNEQFF.

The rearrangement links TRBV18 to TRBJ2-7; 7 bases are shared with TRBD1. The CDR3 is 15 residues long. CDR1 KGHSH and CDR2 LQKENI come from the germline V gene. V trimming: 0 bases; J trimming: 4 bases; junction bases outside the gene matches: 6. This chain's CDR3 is CASSPPGQLMYEQYF. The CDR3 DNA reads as TGTGCCAGCTCACCACCGGGACAGCTGATGTACGAGCAGTACTTC.

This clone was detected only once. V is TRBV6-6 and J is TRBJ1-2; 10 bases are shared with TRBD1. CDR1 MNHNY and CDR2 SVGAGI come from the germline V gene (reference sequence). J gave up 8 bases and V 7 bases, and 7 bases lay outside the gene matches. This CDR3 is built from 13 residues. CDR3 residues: CASTRGQGVGYTF. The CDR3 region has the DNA TGTGCCAGCACCCGAGGACAGGGGGTCGGCTACACCTTC.

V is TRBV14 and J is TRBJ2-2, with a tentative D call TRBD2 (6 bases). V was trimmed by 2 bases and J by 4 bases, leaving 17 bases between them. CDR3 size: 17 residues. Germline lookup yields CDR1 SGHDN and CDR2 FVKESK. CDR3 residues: CASSQIAGTPATGELFF. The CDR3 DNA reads TGTGCCAGCAGCCAAATAGCCGGGACTCCCGCCACCGGGGAGCTGTTTTTT.

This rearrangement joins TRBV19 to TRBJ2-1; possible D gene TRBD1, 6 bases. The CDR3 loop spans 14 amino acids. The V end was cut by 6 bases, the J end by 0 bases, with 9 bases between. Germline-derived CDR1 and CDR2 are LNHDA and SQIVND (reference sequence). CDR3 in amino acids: CASSHRASYNEQFF. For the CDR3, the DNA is TGTGCCAGTAGCCACAGGGCCTCCTACAATGAGCAGTTCTTC.

The CDR3 DNA reads TGTGCCAGCACCCCGGGGGGAACTATCACAGATACGCAGTATTTT. Amino acid sequence: CASTPGGTITDTQYF. The chain joins TRBV6-6 to TRBJ2-3; TRBD2 aligns across 7 bases. The germline V gene has CDR1 MNHNY and CDR2 SVGAGI (reference sequence). The V segment lost 7 bases and the J segment 2 bases; nucleotides outside the gene matches: 9. The CDR3 length is 15 residues.

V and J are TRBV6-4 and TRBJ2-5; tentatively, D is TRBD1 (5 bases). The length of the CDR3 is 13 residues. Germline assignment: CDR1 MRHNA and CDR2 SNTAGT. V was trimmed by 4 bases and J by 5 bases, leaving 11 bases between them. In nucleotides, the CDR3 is TGTGCCAGCAGTGCGACTTACAGGGAGACCCAGTACTTC. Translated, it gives CASSATYRETQYF.

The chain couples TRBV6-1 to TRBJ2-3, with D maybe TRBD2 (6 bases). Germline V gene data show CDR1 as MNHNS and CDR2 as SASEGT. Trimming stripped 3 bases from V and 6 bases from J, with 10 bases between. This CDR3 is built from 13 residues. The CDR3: CASSETRADTQYF. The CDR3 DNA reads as TGTGCCAGCAGTGAGACTAGAGCGGATACGCAGTATTTT.

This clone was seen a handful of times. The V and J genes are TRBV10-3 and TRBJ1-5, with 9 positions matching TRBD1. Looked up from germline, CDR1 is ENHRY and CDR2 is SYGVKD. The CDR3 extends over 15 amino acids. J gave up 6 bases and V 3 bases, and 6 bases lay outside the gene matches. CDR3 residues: CAISDRQGGRQPQHF. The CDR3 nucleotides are TGTGCCATCAGTGATCGACAGGGGGGTCGTCAGCCCCAGCATTTT.

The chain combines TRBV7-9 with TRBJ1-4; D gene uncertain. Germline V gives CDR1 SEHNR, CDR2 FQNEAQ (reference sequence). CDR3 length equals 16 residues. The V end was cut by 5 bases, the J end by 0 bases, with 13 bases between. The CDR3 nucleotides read TGTGCCAGCAGCCCGTGGACTCCTGCAACTAATGAAAAACTGTTTTTT. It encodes CASSPWTPATNEKLFF. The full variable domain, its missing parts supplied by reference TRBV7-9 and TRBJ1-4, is DTGVSQNPRHKITKRGQNVTFRCDPISEHNRLYWYRQTLGQGPEFLTYFQNEAQLEKSRLLSDRFSAERPKGSFSTLEIQRTEQGDSAMYLCASSPWTPATNEKLFFGSGTQLSVL.

CDR3 DNA sequence: TGTGCCAGCAGTTCTTCCCGGGAGGGAAGTCAGCCCCAGCATTTT. This sequence encodes CASSSSREGSQPQHF. The chain employs TRBV27 and TRBJ1-5; D call uncertain. CDR1 MNHEY and CDR2 SMNVEV come from the germline V gene (reference sequence). With 4 bases removed from V and 6 bases from J, the gap between germline ends came to 16 bases. CDR3 length equals 15 residues.

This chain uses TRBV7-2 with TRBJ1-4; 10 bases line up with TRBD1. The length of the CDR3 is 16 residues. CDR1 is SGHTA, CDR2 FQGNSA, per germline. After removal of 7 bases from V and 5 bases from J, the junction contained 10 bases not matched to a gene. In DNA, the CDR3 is TGTGCCAGCACTGCCCCGGGACAGGGGCGGAATGAAAAACTGTTTTTT. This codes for CASTAPGQGRNEKLFF.

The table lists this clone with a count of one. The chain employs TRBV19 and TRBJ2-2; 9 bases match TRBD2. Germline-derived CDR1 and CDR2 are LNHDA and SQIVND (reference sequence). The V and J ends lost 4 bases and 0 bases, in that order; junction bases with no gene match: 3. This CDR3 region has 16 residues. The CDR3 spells CASSSLAGPNTGELFF. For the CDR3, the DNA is TGTGCCAGTAGTAGTCTAGCGGGGCCGAACACCGGGGAGCTGTTTTTT.

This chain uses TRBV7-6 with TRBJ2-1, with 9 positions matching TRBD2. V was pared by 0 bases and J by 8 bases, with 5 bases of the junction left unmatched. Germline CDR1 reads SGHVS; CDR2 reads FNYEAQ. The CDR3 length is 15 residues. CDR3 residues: CASSLAGLASDEQFF. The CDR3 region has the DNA TGTGCCAGCAGCTTAGCGGGACTAGCTTCGGATGAGCAGTTCTTC. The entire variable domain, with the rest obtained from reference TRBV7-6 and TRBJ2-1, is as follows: GAGVSQSPRYKVTKRGQDVALRCDPISGHVSLYWYRQALGQGPEFLTYFNYEAQQDKSGLPNDRFSAERPEGSISTLTIQRTEQRDSAMYRCASSLAGLASDEQFFGPGTRLTVL.

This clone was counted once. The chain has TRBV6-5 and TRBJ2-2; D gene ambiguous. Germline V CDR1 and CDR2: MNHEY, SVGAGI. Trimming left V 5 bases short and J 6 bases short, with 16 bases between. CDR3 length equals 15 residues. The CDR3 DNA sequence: TGTGCCAGCAGTCGCTTGACTGGCCCGGCCGGGGAGCTGTTTTTT. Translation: CASSRLTGPAGELFF.

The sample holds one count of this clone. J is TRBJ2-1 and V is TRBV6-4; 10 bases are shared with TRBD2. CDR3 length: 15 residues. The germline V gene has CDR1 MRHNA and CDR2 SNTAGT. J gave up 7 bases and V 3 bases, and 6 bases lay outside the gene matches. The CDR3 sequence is CASSDTAGGPNEQFF. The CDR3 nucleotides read TGTGCCAGCAGTGATACAGCGGGGGGGCCTAATGAGCAGTTCTTC.

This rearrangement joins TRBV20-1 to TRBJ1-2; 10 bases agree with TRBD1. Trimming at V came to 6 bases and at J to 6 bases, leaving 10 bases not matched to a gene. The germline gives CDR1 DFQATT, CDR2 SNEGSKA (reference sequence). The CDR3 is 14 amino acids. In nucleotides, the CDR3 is TGCAGTGCCAGTCCCGGGACAGGGGCCGATGGCTACACCTTC. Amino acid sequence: CSASPGTGADGYTF.

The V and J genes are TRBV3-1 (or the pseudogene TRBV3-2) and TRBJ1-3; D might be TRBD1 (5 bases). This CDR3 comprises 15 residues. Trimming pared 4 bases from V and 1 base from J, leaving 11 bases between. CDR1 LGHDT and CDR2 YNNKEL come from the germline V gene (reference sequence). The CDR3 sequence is CASSRETGSGNTIYF. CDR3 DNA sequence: TGTGCCAGCAGCCGAGAAACAGGATCTGGAAACACCATATATTTT.

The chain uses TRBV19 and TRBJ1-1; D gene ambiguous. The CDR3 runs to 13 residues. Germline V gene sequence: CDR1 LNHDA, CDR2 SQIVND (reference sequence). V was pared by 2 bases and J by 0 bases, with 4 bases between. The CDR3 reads CASSITVNTEAFF. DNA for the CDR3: TGTGCCAGTAGTATAACAGTGAACACTGAAGCTTTCTTT. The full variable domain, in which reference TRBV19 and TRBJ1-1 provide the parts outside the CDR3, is DGGITQSPKYLFRKEGQNVTLSCEQNLNHDAMYWYRQDPGQGLRLIYYSQIVNDFQKGDIAEGYSVSREKKESFPLTVTSAQKNPTAFYLCASSITVNTEAFFGQGTRLTVV.

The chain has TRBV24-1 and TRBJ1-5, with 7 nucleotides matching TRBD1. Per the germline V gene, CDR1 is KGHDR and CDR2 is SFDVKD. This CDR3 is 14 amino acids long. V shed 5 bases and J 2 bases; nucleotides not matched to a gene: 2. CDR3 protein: CATSGGTGNQPQHF. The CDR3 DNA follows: TGTGCCACCAGTGGGGGGACAGGCAATCAGCCCCAGCATTTT.

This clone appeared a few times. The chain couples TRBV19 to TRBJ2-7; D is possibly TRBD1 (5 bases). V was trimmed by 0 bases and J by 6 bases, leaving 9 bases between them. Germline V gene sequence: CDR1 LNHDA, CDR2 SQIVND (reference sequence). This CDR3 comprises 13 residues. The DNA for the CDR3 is TGTGCCAGTAGTATAGATCAGGGCCGCGAGCAGTACTTC. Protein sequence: CASSIDQGREQYF.

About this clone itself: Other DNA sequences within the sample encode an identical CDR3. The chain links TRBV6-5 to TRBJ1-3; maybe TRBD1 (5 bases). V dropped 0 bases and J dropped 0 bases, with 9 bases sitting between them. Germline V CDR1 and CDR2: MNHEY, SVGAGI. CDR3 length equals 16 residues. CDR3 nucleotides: TGTGCCAGCAGTTACTCGCGGGGGAGCTCTGGAAACACCATATATTTT. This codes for CASSYSRGSSGNTIYF.

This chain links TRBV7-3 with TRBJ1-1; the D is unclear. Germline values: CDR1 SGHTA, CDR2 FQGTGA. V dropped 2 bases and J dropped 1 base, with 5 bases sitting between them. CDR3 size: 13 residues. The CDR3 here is CASSLQENTEAFF. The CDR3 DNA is TGTGCCAGCAGCTTACAGGAGAACACTGAAGCTTTCTTT. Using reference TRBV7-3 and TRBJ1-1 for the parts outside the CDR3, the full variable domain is GAGVSQTPSNKVTEKGKYVELRCDPISGHTALYWYRQSLGQGPEFLIYFQGTGAADDSGLPNDRFFAVRPEGSVSTLKIQRTERGDSAVYLCASSLQENTEAFFGQGTRLTVV.

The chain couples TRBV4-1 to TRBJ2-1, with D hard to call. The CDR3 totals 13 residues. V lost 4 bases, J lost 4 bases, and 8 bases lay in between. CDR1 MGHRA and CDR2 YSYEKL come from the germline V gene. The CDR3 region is CASSPRNYNEQFF. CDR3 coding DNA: TGCGCCAGCAGCCCCAGGAATTACAATGAGCAGTTCTTC.

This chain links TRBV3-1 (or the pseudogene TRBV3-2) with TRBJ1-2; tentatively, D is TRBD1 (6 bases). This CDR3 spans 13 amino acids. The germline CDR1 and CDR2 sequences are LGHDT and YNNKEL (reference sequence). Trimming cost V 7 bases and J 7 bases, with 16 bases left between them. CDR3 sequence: CASIIRGGFGYTF. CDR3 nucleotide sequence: TGTGCCAGCATCATAAGGGGGGGATTTGGCTACACCTTC.

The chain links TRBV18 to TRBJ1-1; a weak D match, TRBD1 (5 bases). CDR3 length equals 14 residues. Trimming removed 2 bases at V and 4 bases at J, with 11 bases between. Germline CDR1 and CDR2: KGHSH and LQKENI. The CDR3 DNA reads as TGTGCCAGCTCACCAGGGCACCAGGGCACTGAAGCTTTCTTT. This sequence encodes CASSPGHQGTEAFF.